These 26 T cell receptor beta chains came from one sample sequenced in a study of cytomegalovirus exposure and HLA in healthy donors. The PCR employed 60 Vbeta primers together with 13 Jbeta primers. Libraries were prepared by immunoSEQ multiplex PCR; TCRdb keeps only in-frame clonotypes and omits some of them. Seen here are about 130,000 clones, 80% observed once, and the top ten hold around 5%. Sample: PBMCs. All receptors come from a man aged 30-40 years in good health.

The rearrangement links TRBV5-4 to TRBJ2-7, with 7 bases matching TRBD2. The CDR3 covers 16 residues. Germline CDR1 reads SGHNT; CDR2 reads YYREEE (reference sequence). Trimming removed 0 bases from V and 0 bases from J; junction bases left unmatched: 6. CDR3 bases: TGTGCCAGCAGCTTGGCCGGGGGGTATAGCTCCTACGAGCAGTACTTC. The encoded protein is CASSLAGGYSSYEQYF.

The chain joins TRBV19 to TRBJ2-7, with 10 bases matching TRBD1. Germline values: CDR1 LNHDA, CDR2 SQIVND (reference sequence). J was trimmed by 2 bases and V by 8 bases; bases with no gene match: 3. This CDR3 is 13 amino acids long. The CDR3 DNA is TGTGCCAGTCAGGGACAGGGGCCCTACGAGCAGTACTTC. Protein sequence: CASQGQGPYEQYF.

V usage is TRBV4-3 and J usage is TRBJ2-3; 7 nucleotides align to TRBD2. Germline CDR1 reads LGHNA; CDR2 reads YSLEER. The CDR3 has 18 amino acids. V was pared by 0 bases and J by 5 bases, with 14 bases of the junction left unmatched. CDR3 amino acids: CASSQDLQRDRPEDTQYF. Here the CDR3 DNA reads TGCGCCAGCAGCCAAGATCTCCAGCGGGACCGCCCGGAAGATACGCAGTATTTT.

This sequence joins TRBV5-4 and TRBJ2-1; TRBD2 matches 15 bases. The CDR3 runs 19 residues. Germline assignment: CDR1 SGHNT and CDR2 YYREEE (reference sequence). V dropped 7 bases and J dropped 6; count of bases not matched to a gene: 17. CDR3 DNA: TGTGCCAGCTCTCTCAGAGTCTGGGGACTAGCGGGAGGTCCCAATGAGCAGTTCTTC. Residues: CASSLRVWGLAGGPNEQFF.

The chain employs TRBV7-2 and TRBJ2-3; D is unclear. Per germline, CDR1 SGHTA and CDR2 FQGNSA. Deletions cut 6 bases from V and 2 bases from J, with 12 bases between. CDR3 size: 14 residues. CDR3 sequence: CASRLQISTDTQYF. CDR3 sequence (DNA): TGTGCCAGCAGGTTACAAATTTCCACAGATACGCAGTATTTT.

Only a few counts were recorded for this clone. Other nucleotide sequences from this sample produce the same CDR3. The V and J genes are TRBV28 and TRBJ2-1; 13 positions agree with TRBD2. Trimming at V came to 8 bases and at J to 5 bases, leaving 6 bases not matched to a gene. CDR1 is MDHEN, CDR2 SYDVKM, per germline. The CDR3 is 15 residues long. CDR3: CASGLGTSGNNEQFF. Here the CDR3 DNA reads TGTGCCAGCGGGCTCGGGACTAGCGGGAACAATGAGCAGTTCTTC. The variable domain in full, completed from reference TRBV28 and TRBJ2-1, reads DVKVTQSSRYLVKRTGEKVFLECVQDMDHENMFWYRQDPGLGLRLIYFSYDVKMKEKGDIPEGYSVSREKKERFSLILESASTNQTSMYLCASGLGTSGNNEQFFGPGTRLTVL.

The rearrangement joins TRBV28 to TRBJ2-3; 9 bases agree with TRBD2. V dropped 7 bases and J dropped 3; count of bases not matched to a gene: 8. The V gene's germline CDR1 is MDHEN and CDR2 SYDVKM. CDR3 length equals 15 residues. CDR3 bases: TGTGCCAGCATCATTAGCGGGAGTGGGACAGATACGCAGTATTTT. It encodes CASIISGSGTDTQYF. The variable domain in full, with the rest retrieved from reference TRBV28 and TRBJ2-3, is DVKVTQSSRYLVKRTGEKVFLECVQDMDHENMFWYRQDPGLGLRLIYFSYDVKMKEKGDIPEGYSVSREKKERFSLILESASTNQTSMYLCASIISGSGTDTQYFGPGTRLTVL.

Regarding this clone: Mismatch with germline at one junction end may stem from a read error. The V call is TRBV7-9, the J call TRBJ2-7, with D unresolved. The CDR3 runs to 13 residues. Germline V gives CDR1 SEHNR, CDR2 FQNEAQ (reference sequence). DNA of the CDR3: TGTTCCAGCAGCCCTAGACTTATATCGGAGCAGTACTTC. It encodes CSSSPRLISEQYF.

This chain links TRBV5-1 with TRBJ2-4, with D perhaps matching TRBD1 (6 bases). This CDR3 contains 14 residues. With 4 bases removed from V and 2 bases from J, the gap between germline ends came to 10 bases. Germline CDR1 is SGHRS and CDR2 is YFSETQ. CDR3 in amino acids: CASSPGTTKNIQYF. In DNA, the CDR3 is TGCGCCAGCAGCCCCGGGACAACCAAAAACATTCAGTACTTC. Together with reference TRBV5-1 and TRBJ2-4, the CDR3 gives the full variable domain: KAGVTQTPRYLIKTRGQQVTLSCSPISGHRSVSWYQQTPGQGLQFLFEYFSETQRNKGNFPGRFSGRQFSNSRSEMNVSTLELGDSALYLCASSPGTTKNIQYFGAGTRLSVL.

The J gene is TRBJ1-3, the V gene TRBV19; possibly TRBD1 for D (6 bases). CDR1 and CDR2 from the germline V gene are LNHDA and SQIVND (reference sequence). Deletions cut 8 bases from V and 3 bases from J, with 14 bases between. The CDR3 has 14 amino acids. The DNA for the CDR3 is TGTGCCAGTGGCACCAGGGGTGGTGGAAACACCATATATTTT. It translates to CASGTRGGGNTIYF.

V and J are TRBV28 and TRBJ1-3, with 7 bases matching TRBD1. The CDR3 length is 16 residues. Trimming cost V 5 bases and J 0 bases; bases outside gene matches: 7. Germline loops: CDR1 MDHEN, CDR2 SYDVKM. In DNA, the CDR3 is TGTGCCAGCAGTAGAGACAGGGCCCTCTCTGGAAACACCATATATTTT. Its protein product is CASSRDRALSGNTIYF.

The table lists this clone with a few counts. The chain employs TRBV25-1 and TRBJ2-4; D possibly corresponds to TRBD1 (5 bases). This CDR3 contains 18 residues. Trimming left V 4 bases short and J 0 bases short, with 19 bases between. Germline V gene lookup returns CDR1 MGHDK and CDR2 SYGVNS. The CDR3 coding sequence is TGTGCCAGCAGTGGAGAACAAAGGGGTATTGTAGCCAAAAACATTCAGTACTTC. Translating gives CASSGEQRGIVAKNIQYF.

This clone showed up just once. V gene TRBV30 combines with J gene TRBJ2-3, with 9 nucleotides matching TRBD2. The CDR3 covers 17 residues. The ends lost 2 bases at V and 6 bases at J; junction bases unmatched: 15. Germline V gives CDR1 GTSNPN, CDR2 SVGIG (reference sequence). Written as DNA, the CDR3 is TGTGCCTGGAGTTCGCTGACTAGCGGCGTGGTTCAGGATACGCAGTATTTT. Translation gives CAWSSLTSGVVQDTQYF.

The rearrangement joins TRBV5-1 to TRBJ2-7; D may be TRBD2 (6 bases). CDR1 is SGHRS, CDR2 YFSETQ, per germline. CDR3 length equals 14 residues. V shed 0 bases and J shed 5 bases, with 12 bases lying between them. The CDR3 DNA sequence: TGCGCCAGCAGCTTGGCGGGTTGGGGGGACGAGCAGTACTTC. Its protein product is CASSLAGWGDEQYF.

V gene TRBV9 combines with J gene TRBJ1-1; D is perhaps TRBD1 (6 bases). The V gene's germline CDR1 is SGDLS and CDR2 YYNGEE. This CDR3 has 13 residues. The V end was cut by 4 bases, the J end by 4 bases, with 11 bases between. The CDR3, as DNA: TGTGCCAGCAGCCACGGGGGGGCCACTGAAGCTTTCTTT. It codes for CASSHGGATEAFF.

The chain combines TRBV6-5 with TRBJ2-2; no firm D call. Trimming shortened V by 6 bases and J by 8 bases, and 7 bases separated the two germline ends. Germline values: CDR1 MNHEY, CDR2 SVGAGI. CDR3 size: 11 residues. The CDR3 DNA reads TGTGCCAGCAGCCCCGGGGGGGAGCTGTTTTTT. Translated, it gives CASSPGGELFF.

This clone was counted between two and nine times. The V and J genes are TRBV4-3 and TRBJ2-7, with 10 bases lining up with TRBD1. V dropped 1 base and J dropped 2; count of bases not matched to a gene: 5. CDR1 LGHNA and CDR2 YSLEER come from the germline V gene. The CDR3 runs to 16 residues. The CDR3, as DNA: TGCGCCAGCAGCCAAGCCTCCGGGACAGGGGCCTACGAGCAGTACTTC. It codes for CASSQASGTGAYEQYF.

The chain carries TRBV5-1 and TRBJ2-5; D remains ambiguous. This CDR3 spans 14 amino acids. CDR1 and CDR2 from the germline V gene are SGHRS and YFSETQ. Trimming left V 4 bases short and J 0 bases short, with 10 bases between. CDR3 residues: CASSPTADQETQYF. The CDR3, as DNA: TGCGCCAGCAGCCCGACGGCGGACCAAGAGACCCAGTACTTC.

The chain uses TRBV30 and TRBJ1-1, with 8 bases fitting TRBD1. Germline values: CDR1 GTSNPN, CDR2 SVGIG (reference sequence). The V gene end was trimmed by 2 bases and the J gene end by 4 bases; junction bases not matched to a gene: 6. This CDR3 is 14 amino acids long. The CDR3, as DNA: TGTGCCTGGAGTACAGGGGGTTTTGGCACTGAAGCTTTCTTT. Translation: CAWSTGGFGTEAFF. The full variable domain, in which reference TRBV30 and TRBJ1-1 provide the parts outside the CDR3, is SQTIHQWPATLVQPVGSPLSLECTVEGTSNPNLYWYRQAAGRGLQLLFYSVGIGQISSEVPQNLSASRPQDRQFILSSKKLLLSDSGFYLCAWSTGGFGTEAFFGQGTRLTVV.

The chain is built from TRBV7-6 and TRBJ2-1; 12 positions agree with TRBD2. Trimming at V came to 5 bases and at J to 7 bases, leaving 12 bases not matched to a gene. The CDR3 runs to 17 residues. Germline assignment: CDR1 SGHVS and CDR2 FNYEAQ. DNA of the CDR3: TGTGCCAGCAGCCCCGTGGGGCTAGCGGGAGGGCGTAATGAGCAGTTCTTC. Translating it yields CASSPVGLAGGRNEQFF.

The CDR3 reads CASSLYGLAGTGELFF. The CDR3 nucleotides are TGTGCCAGCAGTTTATACGGACTAGCGGGAACCGGGGAGCTGTTTTTT. V usage is TRBV28 and J usage is TRBJ2-2; 12 nucleotides line up with TRBD2. The germline V gene has CDR1 MDHEN and CDR2 SYDVKM. The CDR3 totals 16 residues. V lost 1 base to trimming and J lost 5 bases; unmatched junction nucleotides: 2. The full variable domain, its missing parts supplied by reference TRBV28 and TRBJ2-2, is DVKVTQSSRYLVKRTGEKVFLECVQDMDHENMFWYRQDPGLGLRLIYFSYDVKMKEKGDIPEGYSVSREKKERFSLILESASTNQTSMYLCASSLYGLAGTGELFFGEGSRLTVL.

The chain links TRBV5-4 to TRBJ1-1; TRBD1 matches 8 bases. With V trimmed by 0 bases and J by 6 bases, 1 base remained unmatched. Germline-derived CDR1 and CDR2 are SGHNT and YYREEE (reference sequence). The CDR3 has 13 amino acids. CDR3 coding DNA: TGTGCCAGCAGCTTGGACAGGGGGTCTGAAGCTTTCTTT. Its translation: CASSLDRGSEAFF.

The V call is TRBV18, the J call TRBJ1-1; 7 positions match TRBD1. The CDR3 is 16 amino acids. The V segment lost 3 bases and the J segment 1 base; nucleotides outside the gene matches: 8. Germline values: CDR1 KGHSH, CDR2 LQKENI. CDR3 loop: CASSPTSGQTNTEAFF. DNA for the CDR3: TGTGCCAGCTCACCTACCTCGGGACAGACGAACACTGAAGCTTTCTTT.

This sequence joins TRBV15 and TRBJ2-3, with a tentative D call TRBD2 (6 bases). Germline CDR1 and CDR2: LNHNV and YYDKDF (reference sequence). This CDR3 spans 14 amino acids. V shed 1 base and J shed 7 bases, with 12 bases lying between them. This chain's CDR3 is CATSRGGVGYTQYF. The CDR3 DNA reads TGTGCCACCAGCAGAGGGGGGGTAGGGTATACGCAGTATTTT.

The V and J genes are TRBV11-2 and TRBJ2-5, with 9 bases lining up with TRBD2. From germline, CDR1 is SGHAT and CDR2 FQNNGV. Trimming removed 3 bases from V and 4 bases from J; junction bases left unmatched: 6. This CDR3 contains 15 residues. CDR3 in DNA: TGTGCCAGCAGCTTCGTAGCGGGAGCCCCAGAGACCCAGTACTTC. It encodes CASSFVAGAPETQYF.

The chain is built from TRBV6-5 and TRBJ2-5, with 14 positions matching TRBD2. CDR1 is MNHEY and CDR2 is SVGAGI in the germline V gene. The CDR3 is 14 amino acids. Trimming removed 10 bases from V and 5 bases from J; junction bases left unmatched: 6. For the CDR3, the DNA is TGTGCCACTTTTGGGACTAGCGGGAGTGAGACCCAGTACTTC. This gives the protein CATFGTSGSETQYF.